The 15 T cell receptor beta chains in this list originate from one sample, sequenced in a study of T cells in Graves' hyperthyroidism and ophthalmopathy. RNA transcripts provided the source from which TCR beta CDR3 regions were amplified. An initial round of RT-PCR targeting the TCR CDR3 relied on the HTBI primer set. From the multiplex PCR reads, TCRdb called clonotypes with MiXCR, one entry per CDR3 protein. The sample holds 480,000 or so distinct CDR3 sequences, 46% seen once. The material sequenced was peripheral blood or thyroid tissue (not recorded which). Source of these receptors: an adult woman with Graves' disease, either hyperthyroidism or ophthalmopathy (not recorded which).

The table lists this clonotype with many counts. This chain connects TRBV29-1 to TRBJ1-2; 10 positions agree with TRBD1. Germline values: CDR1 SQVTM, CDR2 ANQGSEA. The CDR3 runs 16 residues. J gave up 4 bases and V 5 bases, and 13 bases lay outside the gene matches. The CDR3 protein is CSVYTGTGAATYGYTF. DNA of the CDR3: TGCAGCGTTTACACCGGGACAGGGGCCGCCACCTATGGCTACACCTTC.

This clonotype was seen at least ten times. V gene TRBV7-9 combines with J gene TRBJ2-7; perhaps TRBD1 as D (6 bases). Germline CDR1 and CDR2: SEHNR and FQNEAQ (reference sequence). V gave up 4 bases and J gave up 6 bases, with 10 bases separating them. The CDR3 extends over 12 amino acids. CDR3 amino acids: CASSSGHREQYF. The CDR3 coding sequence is TGTGCCAGCAGCTCGGGACATCGCGAGCAGTACTTC.

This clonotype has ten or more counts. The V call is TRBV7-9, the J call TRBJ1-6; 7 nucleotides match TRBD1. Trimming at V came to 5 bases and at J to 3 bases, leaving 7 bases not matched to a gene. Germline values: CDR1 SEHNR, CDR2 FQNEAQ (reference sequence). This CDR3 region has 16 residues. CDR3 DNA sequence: TGTGCCAGCAGCAAGCAGAGGGGGCTCTATAATTCACCCCTCCACTTT. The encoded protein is CASSKQRGLYNSPLHF.

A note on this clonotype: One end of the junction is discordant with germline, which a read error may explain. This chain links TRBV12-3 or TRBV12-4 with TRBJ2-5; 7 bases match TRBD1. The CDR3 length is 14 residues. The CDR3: CASSPRGSQGTQYF. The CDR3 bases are TGTGCCAGCAGCCCCAGGGGGTCTCAAGGGACCCAGTACTTC.

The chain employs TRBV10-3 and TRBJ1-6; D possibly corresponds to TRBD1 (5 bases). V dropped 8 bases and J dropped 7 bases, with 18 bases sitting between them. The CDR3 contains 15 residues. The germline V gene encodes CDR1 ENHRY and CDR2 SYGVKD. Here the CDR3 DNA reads TGTGCCATCCGACCGGTATCGGGGGAAAATTCACCCCTCCACTTT. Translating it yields CAIRPVSGENSPLHF.

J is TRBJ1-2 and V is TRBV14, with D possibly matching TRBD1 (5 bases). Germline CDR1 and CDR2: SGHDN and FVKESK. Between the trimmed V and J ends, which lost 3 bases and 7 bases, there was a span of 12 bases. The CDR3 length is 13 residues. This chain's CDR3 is CASSQVRGVGYTF. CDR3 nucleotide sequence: TGTGCCAGCAGCCAGGTCCGGGGGGTTGGCTACACCTTC.

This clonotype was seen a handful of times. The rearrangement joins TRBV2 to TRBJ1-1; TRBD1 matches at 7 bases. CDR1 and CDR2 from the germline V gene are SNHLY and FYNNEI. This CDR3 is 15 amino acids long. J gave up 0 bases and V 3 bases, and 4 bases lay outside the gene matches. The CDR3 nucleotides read TGTGCCAGCAGTGAGGACAGGAGCTTGAACACTGAAGCTTTCTTT. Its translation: CASSEDRSLNTEAFF.

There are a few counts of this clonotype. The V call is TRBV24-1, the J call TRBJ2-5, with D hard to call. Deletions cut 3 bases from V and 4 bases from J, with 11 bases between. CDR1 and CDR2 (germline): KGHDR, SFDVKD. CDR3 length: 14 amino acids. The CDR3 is CATSDPSQAETQYF. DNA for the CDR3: TGTGCCACCAGTGATCCATCACAAGCAGAGACCCAGTACTTC.

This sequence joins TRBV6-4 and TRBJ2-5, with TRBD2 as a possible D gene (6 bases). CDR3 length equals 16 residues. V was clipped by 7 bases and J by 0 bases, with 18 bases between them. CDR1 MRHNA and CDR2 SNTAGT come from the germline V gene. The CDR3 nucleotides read TGTGCCAGCACCAGTCTAGCGAGATGGTACCAAGAGACCCAGTACTTC. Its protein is CASTSLARWYQETQYF.

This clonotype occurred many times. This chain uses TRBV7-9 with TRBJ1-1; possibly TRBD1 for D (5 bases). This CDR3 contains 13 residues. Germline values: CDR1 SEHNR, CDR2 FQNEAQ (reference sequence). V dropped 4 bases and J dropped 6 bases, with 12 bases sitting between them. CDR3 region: CASSSTPGPEAFF. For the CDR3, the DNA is TGTGCCAGCAGCTCTACCCCGGGACCTGAAGCTTTCTTT. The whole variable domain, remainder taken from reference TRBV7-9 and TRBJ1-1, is DTGVSQNPRHKITKRGQNVTFRCDPISEHNRLYWYRQTLGQGPEFLTYFQNEAQLEKSRLLSDRFSAERPKGSFSTLEIQRTEQGDSAMYLCASSSTPGPEAFFGQGTRLTVV.

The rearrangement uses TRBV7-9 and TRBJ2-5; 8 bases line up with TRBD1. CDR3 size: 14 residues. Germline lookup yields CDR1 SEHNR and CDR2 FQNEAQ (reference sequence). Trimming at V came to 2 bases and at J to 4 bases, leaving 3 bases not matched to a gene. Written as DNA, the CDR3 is TGTGCCAGCAGCTTACAACAGGGGGGAGAGACCCAGTACTTC. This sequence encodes CASSLQQGGETQYF.

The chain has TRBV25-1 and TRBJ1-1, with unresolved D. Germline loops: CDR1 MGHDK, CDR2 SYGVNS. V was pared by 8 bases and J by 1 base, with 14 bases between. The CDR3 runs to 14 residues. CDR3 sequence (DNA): TGTGCCAGCGTTGTGGGGTCAAGGAACACTGAAGCTTTCTTT. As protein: CASVVGSRNTEAFF.

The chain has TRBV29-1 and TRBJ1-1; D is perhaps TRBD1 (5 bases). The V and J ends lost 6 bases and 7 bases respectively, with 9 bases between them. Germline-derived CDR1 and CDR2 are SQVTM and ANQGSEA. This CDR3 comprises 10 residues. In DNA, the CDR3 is TGCAGCGTGGAAACAGGTGAAGCTTTCTTT. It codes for CSVETGEAFF.

This CDR3 is CASSSLPELKAFF. Written as DNA, the CDR3 is TGTGCCAGCAGCTCCCTACCGGAGCTCAAAGCTTTCTTT. The rearrangement links TRBV7-6 to TRBJ1-1; the D is unclear. From germline, CDR1 is SGHVS and CDR2 FNYEAQ. V lost 4 bases and J 9 bases, leaving 15 bases between the germline ends. The CDR3 spans 13 residues. The complete variable domain, with remaining parts taken from reference TRBV7-6 and TRBJ1-1, reads GAGVSQSPRYKVTKRGQDVALRCDPISGHVSLYWYRQALGQGPEFLTYFNYEAQQDKSGLPNDRFSAERPEGSISTLTIQRTEQRDSAMYRCASSSLPELKAFFGQGTRLTVV.

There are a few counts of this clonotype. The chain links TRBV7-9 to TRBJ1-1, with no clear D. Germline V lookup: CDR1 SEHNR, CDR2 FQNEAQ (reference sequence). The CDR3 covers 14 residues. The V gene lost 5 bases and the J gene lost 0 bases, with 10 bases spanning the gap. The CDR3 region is CASSREMVNTEAFF. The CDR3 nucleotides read TGTGCCAGCAGCCGGGAAATGGTGAACACTGAAGCTTTCTTT.